At least ten counts were recorded for the clone carrying this T cell receptor beta chain. Its antigen is not known. Trimming cost V 5 bases and J 3 bases, with 20 bases left between them. The CDR3 runs 16 residues. In germline, CDR1 is MNHEY, CDR2 SMNVEV (reference sequence). Amplification of TCR alpha and beta CDR3 regions from RNA used iRepertoire nested multiplex PCR. Tissue mRNA or PBMC total RNA, 100-400 ng, went into one-step reverse transcription and amplification. MiXCR was run by TCRdb on the multiplex PCR reads, yielding one entry per CDR3 protein. This sample has some 120,000 distinct CDR3 sequences; roughly 25% occur once, and the top ten carry about 15%. This specimen comes from a study of glioma-infiltrating T cells. Study-wide points: Gliomas, especially low-grade, showed above-expected tissue-blood divergence; non-neoplastic patients showed below.

The sequence came from a human donor with low-grade glioma or glioblastoma, undergoing nonglioma brain surgery, or in good health (not recorded which). The chain uses TRBV27 and TRBJ2-7; D tentatively fits TRBD1 or TRBD2 (5 bases each). Sequencing was performed on glioma tissue, nonneoplastic brain tissue, or PBMCs (not recorded which). CDR3 region: CASSHRGLGVNYEQYF. In DNA form, the CDR3 reads TGTGCCAGCAGTCACCGGGGCCTCGGGGTTAACTACGAGCAGTACTTC.